This TCR beta chain came from a study of OX40 agonist ivuxolimab in advanced cancers. Sequencing used immunoSEQ multiplex PCR; TCRdb keeps in-frame clones, though not all of them. This sample yields under 45,000 clones, of which around 74% are seen a single time; approximately 20% belongs to the top ten. The sequence was collected from an adult with an advanced solid tumor such as melanoma, head and neck, liver or kidney cancer. The material was CD4+ or CD8+ T cells sorted from blood, obtained in a trial of the OX40 agonist ivuxolimab.

The CDR3 is CASSFTTGATNEKLFF. As DNA, the CDR3 is TGCGCCAGCAGCTTTACAACAGGGGCAACTAATGAAAAACTGTTTTTT. V gene TRBV5-1 combines with J gene TRBJ1-4, with 7 bases aligning to TRBD1. V shed 2 bases and J 0 bases; nucleotides not matched to a gene: 4. Germline CDR1 SGHRS, CDR2 YFSETQ. The CDR3 has 16 amino acids.